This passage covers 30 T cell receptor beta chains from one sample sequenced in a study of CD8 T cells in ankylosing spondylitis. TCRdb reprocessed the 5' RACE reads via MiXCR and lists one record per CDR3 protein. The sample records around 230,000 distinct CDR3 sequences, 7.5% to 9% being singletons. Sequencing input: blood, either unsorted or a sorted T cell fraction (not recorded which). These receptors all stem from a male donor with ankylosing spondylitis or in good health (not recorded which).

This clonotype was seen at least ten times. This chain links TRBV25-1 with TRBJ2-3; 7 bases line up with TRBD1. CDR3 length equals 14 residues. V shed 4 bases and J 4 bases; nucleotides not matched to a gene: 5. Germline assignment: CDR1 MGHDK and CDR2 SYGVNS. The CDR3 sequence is CASSGRQGSDTQYF. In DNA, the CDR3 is TGTGCCAGCAGTGGACGACAGGGATCAGATACGCAGTATTTT.

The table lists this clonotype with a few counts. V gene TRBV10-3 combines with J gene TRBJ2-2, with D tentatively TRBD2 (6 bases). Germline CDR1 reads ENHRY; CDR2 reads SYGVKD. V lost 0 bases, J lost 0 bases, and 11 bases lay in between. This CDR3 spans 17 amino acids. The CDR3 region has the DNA TGTGCCATCAGTGAGTCACTCCGGGGGACGAACACCGGGGAGCTGTTTTTT. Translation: CAISESLRGTNTGELFF.

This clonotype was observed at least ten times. CDR3 in amino acids: CAISESGTGDYEQYF. The CDR3 DNA reads TGTGCCATCAGTGAGTCGGGGACAGGAGATTACGAGCAGTACTTC. The chain employs TRBV10-3 and TRBJ2-7; TRBD1 matches 8 bases. The CDR3 is 15 amino acids. CDR1 ENHRY and CDR2 SYGVKD come from the germline V gene. V lost 0 bases, J lost 4 bases, and 5 bases stayed unmatched.

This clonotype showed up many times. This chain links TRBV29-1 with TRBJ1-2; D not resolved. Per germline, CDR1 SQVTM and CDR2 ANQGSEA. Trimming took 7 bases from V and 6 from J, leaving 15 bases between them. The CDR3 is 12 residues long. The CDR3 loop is CSARRIEDGYTF. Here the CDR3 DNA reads TGCAGCGCACGACGGATTGAAGATGGCTACACCTTC.

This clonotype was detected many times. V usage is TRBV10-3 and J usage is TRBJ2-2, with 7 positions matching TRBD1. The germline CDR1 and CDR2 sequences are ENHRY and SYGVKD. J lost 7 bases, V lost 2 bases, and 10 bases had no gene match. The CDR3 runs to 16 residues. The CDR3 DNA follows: TGTGCCATCAGTGAGGCCCCTGACAGGGTTGGCGGGGAGCTGTTTTTT. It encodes CAISEAPDRVGGELFF.

The CDR3 loop reads CSARLESSYNSPLHF. DNA for the CDR3: TGCAGTGCTAGACTGGAGAGCTCCTATAATTCACCCCTCCACTTT. The rearrangement uses TRBV20-1 and TRBJ1-6; D not resolved. Germline-derived CDR1 and CDR2 are DFQATT and SNEGSKA (reference sequence). This CDR3 comprises 15 residues. V lost 2 bases and J 0 bases, leaving 8 bases between the germline ends.

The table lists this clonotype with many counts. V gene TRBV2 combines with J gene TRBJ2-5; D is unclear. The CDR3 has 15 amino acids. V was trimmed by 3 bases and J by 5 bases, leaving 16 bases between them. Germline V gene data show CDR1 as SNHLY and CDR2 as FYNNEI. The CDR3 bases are TGTGCCAGCAGTGATGAGGCGTCCCCAGAGGAGACCCAGTACTTC. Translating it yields CASSDEASPEETQYF.

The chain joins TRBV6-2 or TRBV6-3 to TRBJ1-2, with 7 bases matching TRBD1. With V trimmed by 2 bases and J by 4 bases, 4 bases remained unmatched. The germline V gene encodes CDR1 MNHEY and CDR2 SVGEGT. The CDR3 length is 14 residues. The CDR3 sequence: CASSYEWTGYGYTF. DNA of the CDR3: TGTGCCAGCAGTTACGAGTGGACAGGCTATGGCTACACCTTC.

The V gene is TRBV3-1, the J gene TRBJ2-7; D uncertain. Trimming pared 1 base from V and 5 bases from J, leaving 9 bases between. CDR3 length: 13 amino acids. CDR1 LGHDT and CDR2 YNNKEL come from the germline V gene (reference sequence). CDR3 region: CASSQASTHEQYF. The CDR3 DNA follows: TGTGCCAGCAGCCAAGCTTCCACCCACGAGCAGTACTTC.

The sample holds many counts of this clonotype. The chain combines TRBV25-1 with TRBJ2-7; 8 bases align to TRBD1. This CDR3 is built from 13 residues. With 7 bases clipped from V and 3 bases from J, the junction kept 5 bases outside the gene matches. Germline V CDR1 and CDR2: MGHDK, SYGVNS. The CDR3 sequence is CASTRTGNYEQYF. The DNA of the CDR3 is TGTGCCAGCACTCGGACAGGGAACTACGAGCAGTACTTC.

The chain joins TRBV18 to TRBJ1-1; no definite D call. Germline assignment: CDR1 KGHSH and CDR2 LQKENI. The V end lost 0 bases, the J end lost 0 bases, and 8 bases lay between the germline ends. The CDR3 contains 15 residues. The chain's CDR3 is CASSPPAAMNTEAFF. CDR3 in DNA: TGTGCCAGCTCACCACCGGCGGCAATGAACACTGAAGCTTTCTTT.

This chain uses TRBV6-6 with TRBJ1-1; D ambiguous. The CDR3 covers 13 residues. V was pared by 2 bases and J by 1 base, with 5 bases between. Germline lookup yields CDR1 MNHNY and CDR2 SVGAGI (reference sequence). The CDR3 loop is CASSYDQNTEAFF. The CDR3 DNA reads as TGTGCCAGCAGTTACGACCAGAACACTGAAGCTTTCTTT.

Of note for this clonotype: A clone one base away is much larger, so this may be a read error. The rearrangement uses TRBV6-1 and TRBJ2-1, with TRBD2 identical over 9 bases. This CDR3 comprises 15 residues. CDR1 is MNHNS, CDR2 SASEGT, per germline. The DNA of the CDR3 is TGTGCCAGCAGCGTGGGTTCTAGCGGGGCTAATGAGCAGCTCTTC. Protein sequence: CASSVGSSGANEQLF.

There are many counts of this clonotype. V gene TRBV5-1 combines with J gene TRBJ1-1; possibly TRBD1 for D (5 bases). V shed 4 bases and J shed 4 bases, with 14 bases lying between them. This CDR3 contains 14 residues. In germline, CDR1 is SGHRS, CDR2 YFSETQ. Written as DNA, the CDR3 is TGCGCCAGCAGCCCGTCGGGGGGGAGCACTGAAGCTTTCTTT. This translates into CASSPSGGSTEAFF.

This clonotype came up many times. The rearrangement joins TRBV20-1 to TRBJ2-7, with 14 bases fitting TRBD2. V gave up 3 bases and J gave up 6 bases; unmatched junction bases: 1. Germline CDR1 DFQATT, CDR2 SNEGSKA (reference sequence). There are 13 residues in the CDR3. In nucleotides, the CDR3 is TGCAGTGCTAGGGGGACTAGCGGGAGCGAGCAGTACTTC. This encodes CSARGTSGSEQYF.

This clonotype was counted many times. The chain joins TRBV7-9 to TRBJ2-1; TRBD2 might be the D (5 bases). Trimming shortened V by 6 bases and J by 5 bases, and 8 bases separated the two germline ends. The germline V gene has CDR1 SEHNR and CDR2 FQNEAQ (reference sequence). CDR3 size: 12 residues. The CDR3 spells CASRLEDNEQFF. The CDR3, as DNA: TGTGCCAGCAGGTTGGAGGACAATGAGCAGTTCTTC.

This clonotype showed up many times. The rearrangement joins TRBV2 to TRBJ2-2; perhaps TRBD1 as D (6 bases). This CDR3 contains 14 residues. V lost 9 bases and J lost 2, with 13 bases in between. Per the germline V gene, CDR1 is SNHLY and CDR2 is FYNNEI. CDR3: CASTWTANTGELFF. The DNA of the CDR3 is TGTGCCAGTACCTGGACAGCTAACACCGGGGAGCTGTTTTTT.

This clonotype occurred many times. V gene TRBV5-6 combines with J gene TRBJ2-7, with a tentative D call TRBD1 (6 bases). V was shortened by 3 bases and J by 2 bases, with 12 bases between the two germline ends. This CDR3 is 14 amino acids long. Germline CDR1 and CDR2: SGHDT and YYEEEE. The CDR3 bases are TGTGCCAGCAGCTGGGGGCGGACTCCCTACGAGCAGTACTTC. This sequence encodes CASSWGRTPYEQYF.

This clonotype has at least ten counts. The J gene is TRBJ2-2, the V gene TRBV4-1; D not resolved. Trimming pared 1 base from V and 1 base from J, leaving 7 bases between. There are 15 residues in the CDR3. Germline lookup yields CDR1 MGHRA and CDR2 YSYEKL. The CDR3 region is CASSQGYRNTGELFF. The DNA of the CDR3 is TGCGCCAGCAGCCAAGGTTATAGGAACACCGGGGAGCTGTTTTTT.

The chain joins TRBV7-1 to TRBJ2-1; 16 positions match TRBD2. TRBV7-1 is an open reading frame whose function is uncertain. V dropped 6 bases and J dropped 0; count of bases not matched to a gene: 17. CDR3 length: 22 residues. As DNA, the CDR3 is TGTGCCAGCAGTCATCCCATTAGACCGGGACTAGCGGGAGGGCTCTCCTACAATGAGCAGTTCTTC. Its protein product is CASSHPIRPGLAGGLSYNEQFF.

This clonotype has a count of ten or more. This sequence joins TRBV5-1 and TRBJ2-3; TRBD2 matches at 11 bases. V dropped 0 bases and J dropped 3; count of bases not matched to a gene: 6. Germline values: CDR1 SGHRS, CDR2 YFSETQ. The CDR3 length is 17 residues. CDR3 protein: CASSLAGLAGGTDTQYF. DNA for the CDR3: TGCGCCAGCAGCTTGGCGGGGCTAGCGGGAGGAACAGATACGCAGTATTTT.

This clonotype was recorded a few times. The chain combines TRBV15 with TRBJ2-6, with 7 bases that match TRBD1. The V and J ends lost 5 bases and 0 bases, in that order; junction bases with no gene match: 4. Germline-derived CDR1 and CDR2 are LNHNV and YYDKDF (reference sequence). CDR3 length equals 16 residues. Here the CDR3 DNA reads TGTGCCACCAGCTCGAACAGGGGCTCTGGGGCCAACGTCCTGACTTTC. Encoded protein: CATSSNRGSGANVLTF.

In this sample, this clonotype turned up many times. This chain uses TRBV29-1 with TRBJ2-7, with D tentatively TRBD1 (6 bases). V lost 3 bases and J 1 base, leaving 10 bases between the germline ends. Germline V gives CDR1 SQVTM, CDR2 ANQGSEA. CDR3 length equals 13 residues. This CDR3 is CSVDTGLSYEQYF. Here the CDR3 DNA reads TGCAGCGTTGATACAGGGCTATCCTACGAGCAGTACTTC.

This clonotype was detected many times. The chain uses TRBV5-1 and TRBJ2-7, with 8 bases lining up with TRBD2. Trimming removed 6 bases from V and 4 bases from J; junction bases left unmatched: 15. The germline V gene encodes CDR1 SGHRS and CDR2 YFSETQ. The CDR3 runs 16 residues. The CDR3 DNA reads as TGCGCCAGCAAATTTTCGCCCGGACTAGCTGTATACGAGCAGTACTTC. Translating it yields CASKFSPGLAVYEQYF.

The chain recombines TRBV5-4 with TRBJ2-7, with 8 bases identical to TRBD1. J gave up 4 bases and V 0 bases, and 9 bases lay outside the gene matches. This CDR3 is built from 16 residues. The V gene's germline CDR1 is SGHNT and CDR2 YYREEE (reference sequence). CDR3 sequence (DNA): TGTGCCAGCAGCTTGGCCGGACAGGGAACAGCGTACGAGCAGTACTTC. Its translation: CASSLAGQGTAYEQYF. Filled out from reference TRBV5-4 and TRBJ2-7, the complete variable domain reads ETGVTQSPTHLIKTRGQQVTLRCSSQSGHNTVSWYQQALGQGPQFIFQYYREEENGRGNFPPRFSGLQFPNYSSELNVNALELDDSALYLCASSLAGQGTAYEQYFGPGTRLTVT.

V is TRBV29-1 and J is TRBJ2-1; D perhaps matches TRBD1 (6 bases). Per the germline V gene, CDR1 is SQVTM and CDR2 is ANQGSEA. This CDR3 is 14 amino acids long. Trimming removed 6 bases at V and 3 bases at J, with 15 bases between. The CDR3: CSVLGTLRYNEQFF. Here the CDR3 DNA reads TGCAGCGTACTCGGGACACTACGCTACAATGAGCAGTTCTTC.

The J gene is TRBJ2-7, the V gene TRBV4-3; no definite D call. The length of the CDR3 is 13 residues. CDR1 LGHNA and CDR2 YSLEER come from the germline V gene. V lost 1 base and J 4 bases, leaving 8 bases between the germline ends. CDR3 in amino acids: CASSQAPKYEQYF. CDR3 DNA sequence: TGCGCCAGCAGCCAAGCCCCCAAATACGAGCAGTACTTC.

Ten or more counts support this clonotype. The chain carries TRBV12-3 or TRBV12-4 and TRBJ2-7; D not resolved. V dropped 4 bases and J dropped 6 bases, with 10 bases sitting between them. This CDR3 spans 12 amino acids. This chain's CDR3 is CASSSRMREQYF. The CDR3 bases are TGTGCCAGCAGTTCCCGGATGCGCGAGCAGTACTTC.

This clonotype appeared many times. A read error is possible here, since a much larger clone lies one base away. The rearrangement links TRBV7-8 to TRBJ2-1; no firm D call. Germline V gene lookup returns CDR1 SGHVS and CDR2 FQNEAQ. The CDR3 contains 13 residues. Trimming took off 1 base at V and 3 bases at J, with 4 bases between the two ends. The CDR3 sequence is CASSLVFYNEQFF. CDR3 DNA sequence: TGTGCCAGCAGCTTAGTATTCTACAATGAGCAGTTCTTC.

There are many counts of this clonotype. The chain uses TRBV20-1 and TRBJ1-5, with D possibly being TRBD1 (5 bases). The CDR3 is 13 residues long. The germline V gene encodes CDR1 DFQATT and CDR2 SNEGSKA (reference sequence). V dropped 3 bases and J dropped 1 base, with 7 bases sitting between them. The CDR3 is CSASKGSNQPQHF. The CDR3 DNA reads TGCAGTGCTAGTAAGGGGAGCAATCAGCCCCAGCATTTT.